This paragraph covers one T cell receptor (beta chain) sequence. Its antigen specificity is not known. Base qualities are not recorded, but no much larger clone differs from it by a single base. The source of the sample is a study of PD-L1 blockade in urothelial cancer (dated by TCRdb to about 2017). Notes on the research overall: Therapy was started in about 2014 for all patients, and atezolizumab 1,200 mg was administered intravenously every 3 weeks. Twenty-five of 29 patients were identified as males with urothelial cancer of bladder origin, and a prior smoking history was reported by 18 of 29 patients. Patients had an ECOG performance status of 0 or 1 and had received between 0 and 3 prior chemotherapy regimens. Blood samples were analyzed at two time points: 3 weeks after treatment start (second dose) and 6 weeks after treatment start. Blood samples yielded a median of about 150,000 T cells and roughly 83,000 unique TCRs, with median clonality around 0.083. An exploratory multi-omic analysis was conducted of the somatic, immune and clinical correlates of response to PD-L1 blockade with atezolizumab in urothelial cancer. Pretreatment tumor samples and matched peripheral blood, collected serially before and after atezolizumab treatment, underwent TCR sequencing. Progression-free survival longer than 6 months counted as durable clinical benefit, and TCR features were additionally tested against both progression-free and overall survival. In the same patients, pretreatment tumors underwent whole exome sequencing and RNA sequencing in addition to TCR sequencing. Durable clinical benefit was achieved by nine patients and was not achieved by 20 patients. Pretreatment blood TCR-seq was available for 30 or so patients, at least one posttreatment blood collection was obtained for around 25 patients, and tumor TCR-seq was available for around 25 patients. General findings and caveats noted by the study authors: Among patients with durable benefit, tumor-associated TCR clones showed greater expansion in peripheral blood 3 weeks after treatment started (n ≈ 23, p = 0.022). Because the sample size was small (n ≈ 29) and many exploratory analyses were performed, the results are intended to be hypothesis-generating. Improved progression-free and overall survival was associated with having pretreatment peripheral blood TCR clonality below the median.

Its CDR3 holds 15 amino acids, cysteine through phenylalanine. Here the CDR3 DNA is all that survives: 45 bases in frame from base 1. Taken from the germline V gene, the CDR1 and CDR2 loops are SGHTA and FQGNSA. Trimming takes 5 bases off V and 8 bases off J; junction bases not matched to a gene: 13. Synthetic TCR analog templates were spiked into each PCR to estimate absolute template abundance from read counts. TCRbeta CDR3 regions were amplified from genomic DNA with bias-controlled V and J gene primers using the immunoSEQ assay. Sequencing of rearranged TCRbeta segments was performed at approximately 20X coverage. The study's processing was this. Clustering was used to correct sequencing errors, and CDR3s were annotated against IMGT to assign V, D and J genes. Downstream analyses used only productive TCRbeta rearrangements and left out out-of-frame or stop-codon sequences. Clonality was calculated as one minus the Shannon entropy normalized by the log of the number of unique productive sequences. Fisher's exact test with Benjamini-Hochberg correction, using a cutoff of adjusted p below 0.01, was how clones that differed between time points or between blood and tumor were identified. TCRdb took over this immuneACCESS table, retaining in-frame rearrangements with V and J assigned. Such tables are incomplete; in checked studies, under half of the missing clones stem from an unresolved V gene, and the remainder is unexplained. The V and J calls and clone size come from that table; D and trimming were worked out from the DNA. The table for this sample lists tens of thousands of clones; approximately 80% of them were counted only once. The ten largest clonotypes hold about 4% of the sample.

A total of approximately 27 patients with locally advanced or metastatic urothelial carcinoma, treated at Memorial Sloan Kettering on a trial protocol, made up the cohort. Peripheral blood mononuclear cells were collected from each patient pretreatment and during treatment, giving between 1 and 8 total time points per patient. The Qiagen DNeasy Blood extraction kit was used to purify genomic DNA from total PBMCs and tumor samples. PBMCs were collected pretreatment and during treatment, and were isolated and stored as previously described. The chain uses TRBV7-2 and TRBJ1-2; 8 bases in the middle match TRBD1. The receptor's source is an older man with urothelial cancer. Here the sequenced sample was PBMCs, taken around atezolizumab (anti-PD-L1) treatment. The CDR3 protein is CASSTRQGRARGYTF. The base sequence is TGTGCCAGCAGCACACGACAGGGGAGGGCTCGCGGCTACACCTTC.